These 18 T cell receptor beta chains came from one sample sequenced in a study of cytomegalovirus exposure and HLA in healthy donors. Method: immunoSEQ multiplex PCR; TCRdb's copy keeps in-frame clones and lacks some. The sample records fewer than 150,000 clones, 86% being singletons. The material sequenced was PBMCs. These receptor sequences come from a man between 18 and 29 years old in good health and CMV-seronegative.

This chain uses TRBV2 with TRBJ2-3; 10 bases are shared with TRBD2. The length of the CDR3 is 16 residues. Germline lookup yields CDR1 SNHLY and CDR2 FYNNEI. Trimming at V came to 7 bases and at J to 6 bases, leaving 13 bases not matched to a gene. CDR3 amino acids: CASTLGQRGGSDTQYF. Written as DNA, the CDR3 is TGTGCCAGCACCCTGGGCCAGCGGGGGGGCTCCGATACGCAGTATTTT.

This clone was seen only a few times. This chain links TRBV5-1 with TRBJ2-3, with D tentatively TRBD2 (6 bases). In germline, CDR1 is SGHRS, CDR2 YFSETQ. This CDR3 contains 13 residues. V lost 3 bases to trimming and J lost 5 bases, with 10 bases between them. The CDR3 loop is CASSSGSGDTQYF. As DNA, the CDR3 is TGCGCCAGCAGCTCCGGGAGCGGAGATACGCAGTATTTT.

The chain is built from TRBV19 and TRBJ2-5; a weak D match, TRBD2 (6 bases). V lost 3 bases to trimming and J lost 5 bases, with 19 bases between them. This CDR3 contains 16 residues. Germline CDR1 is LNHDA and CDR2 is SQIVND (reference sequence). The CDR3 DNA reads as TGTGCCAGTAGTATCGTGGGAGGCAGTTCACAGGAGACCCAGTACTTC. Translated: CASSIVGGSSQETQYF. Variable domain in full (rest from reference TRBV19 and TRBJ2-5): DGGITQSPKYLFRKEGQNVTLSCEQNLNHDAMYWYRQDPGQGLRLIYYSQIVNDFQKGDIAEGYSVSREKKESFPLTVTSAQKNPTAFYLCASSIVGGSSQETQYFGPGTRLLVL.

In its sample, this clone was seen once. The rearrangement links TRBV6-5 to TRBJ1-6; 11 bases align to TRBD1. After removal of 5 bases from V and 9 bases from J, the junction contained 6 bases not matched to a gene. CDR3 length: 15 residues. Looked up from germline, CDR1 is MNHEY and CDR2 is SVGAGI. The CDR3 region has the DNA TGTGCCAGCAGTCCCACGGGACAGGGGGGTTCACCCCTCCACTTT. It encodes CASSPTGQGGSPLHF.

CDR3 nucleotides: TGTGCCAGTAGTATAGGCCCGGATCAGCCCCAGCATTTT. Translating it yields CASSIGPDQPQHF. J is TRBJ1-5 and V is TRBV19; D is unresolved. V was cut by 1 base and J by 5 bases, with 6 bases left in between. Germline loops: CDR1 LNHDA, CDR2 SQIVND (reference sequence). The CDR3 runs 13 residues.

The chain is built from TRBV7-6 and TRBJ2-6; 7 nucleotides agree with TRBD1. V dropped 5 bases and J dropped 5; count of bases not matched to a gene: 9. Germline CDR1 SGHVS, CDR2 FNYEAQ. The CDR3 is 16 residues long. As DNA, the CDR3 is TGTGCCAGCAGCCTCGACAGGGCTCGATGGGCCAACGTCCTGACTTTC. Amino acids: CASSLDRARWANVLTF.

DNA for the CDR3: TGCAGTGCGGGGCAGATGAATGAGCAGTTCTTC. Residues: CSAGQMNEQFF. The chain uses TRBV20-1 and TRBJ2-1, with D perhaps TRBD1 (5 bases). The V gene's germline CDR1 is DFQATT and CDR2 SNEGSKA (reference sequence). The CDR3 extends over 11 amino acids. With 6 bases removed from V and 7 bases from J, the gap between germline ends came to 10 bases.

The V call is TRBV9, the J call TRBJ2-5; 11 nucleotides align to TRBD2. V trimming: 3 bases; J trimming: 3 bases; junction bases outside the gene matches: 10. This CDR3 is built from 17 residues. Germline V gene sequence: CDR1 SGDLS, CDR2 YYNGEE. The CDR3 nucleotides read TGTGCCAGCAGCGCCGACTTAGCGGGGGGGCTAAAAGAGACCCAGTACTTC. Translation: CASSADLAGGLKETQYF.

The chain links TRBV15 to TRBJ1-5; TRBD1 is a possible D gene (5 bases). Germline CDR1 LNHNV, CDR2 YYDKDF (reference sequence). The CDR3 runs 17 residues. V dropped 5 bases and J dropped 7 bases, with 24 bases sitting between them. As DNA, the CDR3 is TGTGCCACCAGCTCCCAGGACAACTGGTATGATTGGCAGCCCCAGCATTTT. As protein: CATSSQDNWYDWQPQHF.

This clone was seen only once. The chain employs TRBV19 and TRBJ2-3; 7 bases align to TRBD1. Germline trimming cut 7 bases from V and 0 bases from J; bases unmatched to any gene: 7. The CDR3 is 15 residues long. The germline CDR1 and CDR2 sequences are LNHDA and SQIVND (reference sequence). The CDR3: CASTTGATSTDTQYF. CDR3 DNA sequence: TGTGCCAGTACCACAGGGGCCACTAGCACAGATACGCAGTATTTT. The entire variable domain, with the rest obtained from reference TRBV19 and TRBJ2-3, is as follows: DGGITQSPKYLFRKEGQNVTLSCEQNLNHDAMYWYRQDPGQGLRLIYYSQIVNDFQKGDIAEGYSVSREKKESFPLTVTSAQKNPTAFYLCASTTGATSTDTQYFGPGTRLTVL.

V gene TRBV5-1 combines with J gene TRBJ2-3; 11 bases agree with TRBD2. Germline V gives CDR1 SGHRS, CDR2 YFSETQ. The CDR3 sequence is 15 residues long. V lost 5 bases to trimming and J lost 5 bases; unmatched junction nucleotides: 7. The CDR3 loop reads CASRLAGAVIDTQYF. In nucleotides, the CDR3 is TGCGCCAGCAGACTAGCGGGGGCTGTTATAGATACGCAGTATTTT.

The chain links TRBV6-1 to TRBJ2-1; 10 bases align to TRBD2. J gave up 7 bases and V 3 bases, and 6 bases lay outside the gene matches. The CDR3 totals 15 residues. Germline lookup yields CDR1 MNHNS and CDR2 SASEGT. DNA for the CDR3: TGTGCCAGCAGTGACAGGCCTAGCGGGGGTAATGAGCAGTTCTTC. Protein product: CASSDRPSGGNEQFF.

The chain links TRBV27 to TRBJ2-1; 8 bases align to TRBD2. V shed 3 bases and J 6 bases; nucleotides not matched to a gene: 10. The CDR3 loop spans 16 amino acids. Looked up from germline, CDR1 is MNHEY and CDR2 is SMNVEV (reference sequence). The CDR3 coding sequence is TGTGCCAGCAGTTTTGGGGCGGGGGGAAGAAGCAATGAGCAGTTCTTC. Protein product: CASSFGAGGRSNEQFF.

The chain has TRBV7-6 and TRBJ1-5, with 12 bases aligning to TRBD1. Looked up from germline, CDR1 is SGHVS and CDR2 is FNYEAQ. This CDR3 has 16 amino acids. J lost 2 bases, V lost 5 bases, and 4 bases had no gene match. CDR3 sequence (DNA): TGTGCCAGCAGCCCTGGGACAGGGGGCGGCAATCAGCCCCAGCATTTT. Its translation is CASSPGTGGGNQPQHF.

The rearrangement joins TRBV5-5 to TRBJ2-6; 8 nucleotides line up with TRBD2. Germline values: CDR1 SGHKS, CDR2 YYEKEE (reference sequence). The V and J ends lost 4 bases and 0 bases, in that order; junction bases with no gene match: 12. The CDR3 totals 19 residues. DNA for the CDR3: TGTGCCAGCAGCCTGAGGTCCGGGCTAGCGGGCTCTGGGGCCAACGTCCTGACTTTC. Its protein product is CASSLRSGLAGSGANVLTF.

The chain recombines TRBV18 with TRBJ1-1; unclear D gene. Between the trimmed V and J ends, which lost 2 bases and 0 bases, there was a span of 7 bases. The CDR3 runs 14 residues. Germline loops: CDR1 KGHSH, CDR2 LQKENI. CDR3 sequence (DNA): TGTGCCAGCTCACCAACACAGCTGAACACTGAAGCTTTCTTT. Translated, it gives CASSPTQLNTEAFF.

The chain employs TRBV5-1 and TRBJ1-2; possibly TRBD1 for D (6 bases). V was shortened by 4 bases and J by 5 bases, with 15 bases between the two germline ends. Per germline, CDR1 SGHRS and CDR2 YFSETQ. The CDR3 is 14 residues long. CDR3: CASSLGQTRYGYTF. The DNA of the CDR3 is TGCGCCAGCAGCCTGGGACAAACTCGATATGGCTACACCTTC.

The chain couples TRBV19 to TRBJ1-2; tentatively, D is TRBD1 (6 bases). V was clipped by 3 bases and J by 2 bases, with 10 bases between them. Looked up from germline, CDR1 is LNHDA and CDR2 is SQIVND (reference sequence). The CDR3 contains 14 residues. The CDR3 sequence: CASSMDSQNYGYTF. CDR3 bases: TGTGCCAGTAGTATGGACAGCCAAAACTATGGCTACACCTTC. The full variable domain, rest sourced from reference TRBV19 and TRBJ1-2, is DGGITQSPKYLFRKEGQNVTLSCEQNLNHDAMYWYRQDPGQGLRLIYYSQIVNDFQKGDIAEGYSVSREKKESFPLTVTSAQKNPTAFYLCASSMDSQNYGYTFGSGTRLTVV.